The 4 T cell receptor beta chains reported below all come from one sample, sequenced in a study of graft-versus-host responses after intestinal transplantation. Sequencing used immunoSEQ multiplex PCR; TCRdb keeps in-frame clones, though not all of them. The sample consists of roughly 77,000 clones, 89% of them appearing once. For these TCRs, the target antigens are not known. The material was unstimulated CD8+ T cells sorted from spleen or lymph node cells, obtained before intestinal transplant. The receptors originated from a human donor who received an intestinal transplant.

The chain has TRBV6-1 and TRBJ1-6; possibly TRBD1 for D (6 bases). Trimming took off 1 base at V and 9 bases at J, with 13 bases between the two ends. Germline lookup yields CDR1 MNHNS and CDR2 SASEGT. The CDR3 has 15 amino acids. CDR3 nucleotides: TGTGCCAGCAGTGAAGGCAGGGGAGTTGGTTCACCCCTCCACTTT. Residues: CASSEGRGVGSPLHF.

The rearrangement links TRBV6-1 to TRBJ2-1, with TRBD2 matching over 13 bases. In germline, CDR1 is MNHNS, CDR2 SASEGT. V trimming: 6 bases; J trimming: 5 bases; junction bases outside the gene matches: 4. The CDR3 is 15 amino acids. The CDR3 DNA sequence: TGTGCCAGCAGATCGACTAGCGGGAGGCACAATGAGCAGTTCTTC. It codes for CASRSTSGRHNEQFF.

The CDR3 loop reads CASSGDRVSYEQYF. The CDR3 bases are TGCGCCAGCAGCGGAGACAGGGTCTCCTACGAGCAGTACTTC. The chain links TRBV5-1 to TRBJ2-7; 7 bases fit TRBD1. The V gene's germline CDR1 is SGHRS and CDR2 YFSETQ. V was pared by 4 bases and J by 0 bases, with 4 bases of the junction left unmatched. The CDR3 runs 14 residues.

The V gene is TRBV5-1, the J gene TRBJ2-7; the match to TRBD1 covers 8 bases. Per germline, CDR1 SGHRS and CDR2 YFSETQ. The CDR3 covers 14 residues. Germline trimming cut 2 bases from V and 2 bases from J; bases unmatched to any gene: 3. This CDR3 is CASSLGTGAYEQYF. The CDR3 DNA reads as TGCGCCAGCAGCTTAGGGACAGGAGCCTACGAGCAGTACTTC.